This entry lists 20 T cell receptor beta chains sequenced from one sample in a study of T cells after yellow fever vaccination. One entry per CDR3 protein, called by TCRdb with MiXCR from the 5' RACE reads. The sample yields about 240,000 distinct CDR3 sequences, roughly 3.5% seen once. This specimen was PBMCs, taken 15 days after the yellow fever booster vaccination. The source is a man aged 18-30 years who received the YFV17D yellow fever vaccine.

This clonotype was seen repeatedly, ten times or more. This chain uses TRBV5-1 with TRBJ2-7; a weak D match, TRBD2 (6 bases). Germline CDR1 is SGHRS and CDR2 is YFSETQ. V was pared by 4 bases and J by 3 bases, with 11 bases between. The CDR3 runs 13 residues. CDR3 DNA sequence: TGCGCCAGCAGCCAGCTTAGCGGCTACGAGCAGTACTTC. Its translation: CASSQLSGYEQYF. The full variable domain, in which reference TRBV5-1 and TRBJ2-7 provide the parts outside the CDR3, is KAGVTQTPRYLIKTRGQQVTLSCSPISGHRSVSWYQQTPGQGLQFLFEYFSETQRNKGNFPGRFSGRQFSNSRSEMNVSTLELGDSALYLCASSQLSGYEQYFGPGTRLTVT.

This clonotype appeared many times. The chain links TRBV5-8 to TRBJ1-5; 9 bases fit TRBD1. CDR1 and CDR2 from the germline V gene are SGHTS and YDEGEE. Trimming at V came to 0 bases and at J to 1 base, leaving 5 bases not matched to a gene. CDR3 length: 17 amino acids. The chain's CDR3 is CASSLEYDRGSNQPQHF. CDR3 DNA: TGTGCCAGCAGCTTGGAGTATGACAGGGGGAGCAATCAGCCCCAGCATTTT.

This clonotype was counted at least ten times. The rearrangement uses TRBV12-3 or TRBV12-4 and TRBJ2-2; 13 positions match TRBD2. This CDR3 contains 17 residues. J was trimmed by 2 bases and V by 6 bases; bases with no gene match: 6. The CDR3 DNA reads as TGTGCCAGCAGCTGGACTAGCGGGGGACTTAACACCGGGGAGCTGTTTTTT. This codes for CASSWTSGGLNTGELFF.

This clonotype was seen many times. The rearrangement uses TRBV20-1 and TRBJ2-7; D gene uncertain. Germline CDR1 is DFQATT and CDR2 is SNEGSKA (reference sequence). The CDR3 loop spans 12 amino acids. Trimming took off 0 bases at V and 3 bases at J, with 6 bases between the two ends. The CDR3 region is CSARETGYEQYF. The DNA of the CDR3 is TGCAGTGCTAGAGAGACTGGCTACGAGCAGTACTTC.

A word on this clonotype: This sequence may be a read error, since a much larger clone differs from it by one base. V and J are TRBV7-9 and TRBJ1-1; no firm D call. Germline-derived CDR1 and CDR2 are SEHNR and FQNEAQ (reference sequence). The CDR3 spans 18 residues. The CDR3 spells CACSSRFRKEGSNTEAFF. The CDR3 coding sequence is TGTGCCTGCAGCTCGCGATTCCGGAAGGAGGGATCTAACACTGAAGCTTTCTTT.

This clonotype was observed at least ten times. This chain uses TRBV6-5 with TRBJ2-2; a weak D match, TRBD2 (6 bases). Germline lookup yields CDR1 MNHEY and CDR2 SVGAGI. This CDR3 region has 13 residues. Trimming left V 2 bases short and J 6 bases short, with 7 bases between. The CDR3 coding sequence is TGTGCCAGCAGTTACACGGGGGCCGGGGAGCTGTTTTTT. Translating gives CASSYTGAGELFF.

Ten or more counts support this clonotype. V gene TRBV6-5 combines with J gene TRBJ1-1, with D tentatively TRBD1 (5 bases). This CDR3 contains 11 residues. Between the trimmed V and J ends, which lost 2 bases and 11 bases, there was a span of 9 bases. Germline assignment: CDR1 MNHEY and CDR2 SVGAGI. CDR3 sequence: CASSYEGSAFF. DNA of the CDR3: TGTGCCAGCAGTTACGAGGGGAGTGCTTTCTTT.

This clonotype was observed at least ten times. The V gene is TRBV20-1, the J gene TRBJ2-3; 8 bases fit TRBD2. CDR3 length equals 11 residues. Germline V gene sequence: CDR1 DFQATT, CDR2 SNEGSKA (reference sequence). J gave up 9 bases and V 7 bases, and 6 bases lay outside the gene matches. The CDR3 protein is CSVRGGETQYF. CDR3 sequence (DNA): TGCAGTGTTCGGGGGGGGGAGACGCAGTATTTT.

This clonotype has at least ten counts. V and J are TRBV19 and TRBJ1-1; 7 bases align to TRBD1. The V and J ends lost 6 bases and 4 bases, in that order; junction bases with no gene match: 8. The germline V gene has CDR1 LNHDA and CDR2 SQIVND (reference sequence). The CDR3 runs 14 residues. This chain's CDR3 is CASSADRFVTEAFF. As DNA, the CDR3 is TGTGCCAGTAGCGCGGACAGGTTTGTCACTGAAGCTTTCTTT.

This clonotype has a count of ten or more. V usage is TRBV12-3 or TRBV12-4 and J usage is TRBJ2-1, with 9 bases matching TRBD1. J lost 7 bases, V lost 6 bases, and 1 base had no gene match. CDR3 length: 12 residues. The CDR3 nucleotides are TGTGCCAGCAGGACAGGGGGTAATGAGCAGTTCTTC. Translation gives CASRTGGNEQFF.

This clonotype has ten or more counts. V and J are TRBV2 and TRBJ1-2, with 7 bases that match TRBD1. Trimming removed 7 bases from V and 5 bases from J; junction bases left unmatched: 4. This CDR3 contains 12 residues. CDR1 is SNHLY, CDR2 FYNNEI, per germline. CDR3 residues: CASMRQGYGYTF. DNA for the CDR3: TGTGCCAGCATGAGACAGGGTTATGGCTACACCTTC.

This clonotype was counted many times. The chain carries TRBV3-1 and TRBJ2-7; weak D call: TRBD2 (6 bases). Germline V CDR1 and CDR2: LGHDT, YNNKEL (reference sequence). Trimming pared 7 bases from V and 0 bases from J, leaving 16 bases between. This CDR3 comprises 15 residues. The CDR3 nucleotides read TGTGCCAGCACCGCCCGGTGGGGGGACTCCTACGAGCAGTACTTC. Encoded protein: CASTARWGDSYEQYF.

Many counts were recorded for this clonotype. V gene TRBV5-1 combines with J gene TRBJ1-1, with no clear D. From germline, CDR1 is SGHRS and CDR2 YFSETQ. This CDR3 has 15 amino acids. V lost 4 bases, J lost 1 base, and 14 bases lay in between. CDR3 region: CASSPTERGNTEAFF. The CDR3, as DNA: TGCGCCAGCAGCCCAACGGAACGGGGGAACACTGAAGCTTTCTTT.

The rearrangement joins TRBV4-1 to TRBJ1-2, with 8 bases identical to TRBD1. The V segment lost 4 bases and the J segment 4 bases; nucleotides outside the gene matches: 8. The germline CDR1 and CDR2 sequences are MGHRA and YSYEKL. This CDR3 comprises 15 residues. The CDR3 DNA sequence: TGCGCCAGCAGCCGACCGGACAGGGAGCTCTATGGCTACACCTTC. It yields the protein CASSRPDRELYGYTF.

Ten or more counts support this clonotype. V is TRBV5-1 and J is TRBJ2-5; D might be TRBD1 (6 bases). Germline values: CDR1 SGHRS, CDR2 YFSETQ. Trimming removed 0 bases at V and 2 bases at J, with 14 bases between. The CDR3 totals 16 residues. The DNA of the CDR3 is TGCGCCAGCAGCTTGGGGACAGCACCCCTTCAAGAGACCCAGTACTTC. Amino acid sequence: CASSLGTAPLQETQYF.

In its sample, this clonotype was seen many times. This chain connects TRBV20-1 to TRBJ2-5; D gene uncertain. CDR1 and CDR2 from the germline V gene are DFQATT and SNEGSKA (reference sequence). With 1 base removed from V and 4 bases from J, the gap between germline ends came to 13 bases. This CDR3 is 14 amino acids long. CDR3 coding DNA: TGCAGTGCTAGAGCCTGGGGTTATGGAGAGACCCAGTACTTC. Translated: CSARAWGYGETQYF.

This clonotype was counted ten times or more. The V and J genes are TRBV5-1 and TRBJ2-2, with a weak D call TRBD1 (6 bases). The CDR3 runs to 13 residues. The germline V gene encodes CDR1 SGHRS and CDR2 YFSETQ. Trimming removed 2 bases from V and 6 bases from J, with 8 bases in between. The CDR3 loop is CASSLQGPGELFF. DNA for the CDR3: TGCGCCAGCAGCTTACAGGGTCCCGGGGAGCTGTTTTTT. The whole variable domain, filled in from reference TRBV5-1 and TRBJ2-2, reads KAGVTQTPRYLIKTRGQQVTLSCSPISGHRSVSWYQQTPGQGLQFLFEYFSETQRNKGNFPGRFSGRQFSNSRSEMNVSTLELGDSALYLCASSLQGPGELFFGEGSRLTVL.

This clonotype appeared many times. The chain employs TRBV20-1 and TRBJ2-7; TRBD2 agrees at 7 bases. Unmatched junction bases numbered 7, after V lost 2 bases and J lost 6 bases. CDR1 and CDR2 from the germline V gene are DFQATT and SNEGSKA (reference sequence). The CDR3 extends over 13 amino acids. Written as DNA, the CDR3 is TGCAGTGCTAGAAACGTGGGAGGGTCCGAGCAGTACTTC. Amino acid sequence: CSARNVGGSEQYF.

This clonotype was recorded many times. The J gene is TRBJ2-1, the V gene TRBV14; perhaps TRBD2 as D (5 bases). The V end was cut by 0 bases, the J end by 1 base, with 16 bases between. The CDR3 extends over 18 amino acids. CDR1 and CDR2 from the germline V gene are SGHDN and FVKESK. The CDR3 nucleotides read TGTGCCAGCAGCCAAGATCGCGGGCCACTCGATTCCTACAATGAGCAGTTCTTC. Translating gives CASSQDRGPLDSYNEQFF.

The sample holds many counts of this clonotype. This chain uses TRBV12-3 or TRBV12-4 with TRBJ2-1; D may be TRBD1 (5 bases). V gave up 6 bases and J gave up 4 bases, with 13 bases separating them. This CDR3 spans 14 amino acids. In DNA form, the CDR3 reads TGTGCCAGCAGGCCAGACCGACAGTACAATGAGCAGTTCTTC. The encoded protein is CASRPDRQYNEQFF.